The rows below give T cell receptor beta chains drawn from one sample of a study of patients and donors after allogeneic stem cell transplantation. TCRdb re-called the RT-PCR reads through MiXCR, storing one row per CDR3 protein. Of fewer than 180,000 distinct CDR3 sequences in the sample, about 40% were seen once. Material for sequencing was blood, either unsorted or a sorted T cell fraction (not recorded which). The receptors were gathered from a human donor who was either an allogeneic HSCT recipient or a stem cell or donor lymphocyte infusion donor (not recorded which). It is not recorded whose cells these are; they may come from a transplant donor. Both conserved end residues are part of each CDR3. A D gene is named only where the DNA matches it firmly. Not all rows give a size; the values are once, few, many and, for expanded clones, a class.

d_gene | j_gene | abundance | v_gene | CDR3aa | CDR3nt
. | TRBJ2-3 | few | TRBV7-3 | CASSLAGALEDTQYF | TGTGCCAGCAGCTTAGCGGGGGCCCTGGAAGATACGCAGTATTTT
. | TRBJ2-7 | few | TRBV6-2/TRBV6-3 | CASSYSLGYEQYF | TGTGCCAGCAGTTACAGTTTGGGCTACGAGCAGTACTTC
. | TRBJ1-6 | . | TRBV6-5 | CASSPRGGTSFDSPLHF | TGTGCCAGCAGTCCAAGGGGGGGTACTTCGTTCGATTCACCCCTCCACTTT
. | TRBJ2-3 | . | TRBV6-5 | CASSTGGTDTQYF | TGTGCCAGCAGTACGGGAGGCACAGATACGCAGTATTTT
. | TRBJ1-2 | few | TRBV29-1 | CSAGGQGNGYTF | TGCAGCGCGGGTGGCCAGGGTAATGGCTACACCTTC
. | TRBJ2-2 | . | TRBV9 | CASSVDGTGELFF | TGTGCCAGCAGCGTAGATGGGACCGGGGAGCTGTTTTTT
. | TRBJ1-2 | few | TRBV11-2 | CASSLDRLRGYSYGYTF | TGTGCCAGCAGCTTAGACCGCCTCAGGGGATACAGCTATGGCTACACCTTC
TRBD2 | TRBJ2-3 | few | TRBV6-1 | CASSEGGGTDTQYF | TGTGCCAGCAGTGAGGGCGGGGGGACAGATACGCAGTATTTT
. | TRBJ1-2 | many | TRBV29-1 | CSVRIGGSDYGYTF | TGCAGCGTTAGGATCGGAGGGAGTGACTATGGCTACACCTTC
TRBD1 | TRBJ1-2 | . | TRBV28 | CASSHGQGTLIGGYTF | TGTGCCAGCAGTCATGGACAGGGGACCCTTATTGGTGGCTACACCTTC
TRBD1 | TRBJ2-3 | . | TRBV4-3 | CASSRYRGRTDTQYF | TGCGCCAGCAGCCGGTACAGGGGGCGGACAGATACGCAGTATTTT
. | TRBJ1-2 | . | TRBV12-3/TRBV12-4 | CASSPPSGANYGYTF | TGTGCCAGCAGTCCCCCTTCCGGGGCCAACTATGGCTACACCTTC
. | TRBJ1-2 | . | TRBV4-3 | CASSQDSTYGYTF | TGCGCCAGCAGCCAAGACAGTACCTATGGCTACACCTTC
TRBD1 | TRBJ1-5 | few | TRBV12-3/TRBV12-4 | CASSFTGVGSNQPQHF | TGTGCCAGCAGTTTTACAGGGGTGGGGAGCAATCAGCCCCAGCATTTT
TRBD1 | TRBJ1-4 | . | TRBV12-3/TRBV12-4 | CASSSGGLNEKLFF | TGTGCCAGCAGTTCAGGGGGCTTAAATGAAAAACTGTTTTTT
. | TRBJ2-1 | once | TRBV7-2 | CASTRQLNEQFF | TGTGCCAGCACCCGACAGCTCAATGAGCAGTTCTTC
. | TRBJ1-1 | many | TRBV11-2 | CASSLKRNTEAFF | TGTGCCAGCAGCTTAAAACGGAACACTGAAGCTTTCTTT
TRBD1 | TRBJ1-2 | . | TRBV5-6 | CASSLRDRESGYTF | TGTGCCAGCAGCTTGCGGGACAGGGAGTCTGGCTACACCTTC
. | TRBJ2-3 | once | TRBV28 | CASSLPGGTDTQYF | TGTGCCAGCAGTCTTCCCGGGGGCACAGATACGCAGTATTTT
. | TRBJ1-2 | . | TRBV15 | CATSSRLGGYGYTF | TGTGCCACCAGCAGCAGACTGGGGGGCTATGGCTACACCTTC
TRBD2 | TRBJ2-2 | . | TRBV7-9 | CASSDRLAGVPGELFF | TGTGCCAGCAGCGACCGACTAGCGGGGGTCCCCGGGGAGCTGTTTTTT
. | TRBJ1-6 | few | TRBV12-3/TRBV12-4 | CASRRGLSGPLHF | TGTGCCAGCAGACGGGGACTATCGGGGCCCCTCCACTTT
. | TRBJ2-2 | once | TRBV7-7 | CASSPQGAGTGELFF | TGTGCTAGCAGCCCTCAGGGCGCCGGCACCGGGGAGCTGTTTTTT
. | TRBJ1-1 | . | TRBV7-8 | CASSSPGGKAFF | TGTGCCAGCAGCTCGCCCGGGGGGAAGGCTTTCTTT
. | TRBJ1-5 | . | TRBV7-8 | CASSLESMDQPQHF | TGTGCCAGCAGCTTAGAAAGTATGGATCAGCCCCAGCATTTT
. | TRBJ2-5 | . | TRBV20-1 | CTTDYSETQYF | TGCACCACGGACTACTCAGAGACCCAGTACTTC
. | TRBJ2-1 | . | TRBV20-1 | CSAGGPPSYNEQFF | TGCAGTGCTGGCGGACCCCCATCATACAATGAGCAGTTCTTC
. | TRBJ1-2 | . | TRBV7-8 | CASSLGGRGYTF | TGTGCCAGCAGCTTAGGGGGGAGAGGCTACACCTTC
. | TRBJ1-1 | few | TRBV12-3/TRBV12-4 | CASSTAGRGSRTEAFF | TGTGCCAGCAGCACCGCGGGACGGGGATCGAGGACTGAAGCTTTCTTT